This TCR beta chain was documented in a study of T cell repertoires in cytomegalovirus infection (dated by TCRdb to the late 2010s). General notes on the study: The peptide stimulations were aimed at well-studied HLA-B-restricted epitopes as well as recently identified HLA-C-restricted CMV epitopes, whose presentation resists viral immunomodulation. Donor HLA type was relevant to the analysis, because carriage of CMV infection together with the matching HLA type was indicated by public TCR beta signatures. The paper as a whole reports these results and caveats: Cumulative frequency of public TCR beta family members discriminated carriers of CMV infection plus the relevant HLA type in this cohort and an independent approximately 370-donor cohort. The ex vivo response was dominated by HLA-C-restricted CMV-specific TCR beta clonotypes, and the single most frequent clonotype in two of eight donors was supplied by these HLA-C-restricted clonotypes.

Instrument on record: Illumina HiSeq 1500. The public reads were reanalyzed by TCRdb: fastp trimming at Q25, MiXCR alignment, in-frame beta chains only. Each CDR3 protein gets just one entry, which takes the most common genes and DNA from the rows behind it. The sample data list about 830,000 distinct CDR3 sequences, and 32% of these were observed just once. Around 12% of the sample rests with the top ten. Remarks on this clonotype: The clone's antigen remains unknown. Base qualities are not provided; no much larger clone lies one nucleotide away.

V lost 4 bases and J lost 5 bases; the stretch between them is 19 bases long. The CDR3 contains 15 residues, cysteine and valine counted. The read is trimmed to its CDR3 DNA, 45 bases read in frame from base 1. Sequences SGHNT (CDR1) and YYREEE (CDR2) are obtained from the germline V gene (reference sequence). What the treatment or condition label conveys for this sample: in vitro stimulation with specific CMV peptide epitopes to enrich CMV-specific T cells. Sequenced here: cultured CD8+ T cells from PBMCs, sampled from culture after CMV antigen stimulation. Recombination linked TRBV5-4 to TRBJ2-7; the D gene lacks a confident call. The clonotype was recovered from a human donor in good health (CMV status not recorded). Some clones in this sample may be carry-over from other donors' samples. The CDR3 in this case is CASSIQDGYFDEQYV. The DNA is TGTGCCAGCAGCATCCAGGACGGATACTTTGACGAGCAGTACGTC.